The 2 T cell receptor beta chains below come from one sample, sequenced in a study of blood T cells in healthy people across ages. A J-beta primer mix and a sample-barcoded 5' primer were used in a second PCR of roughly 6 to 11 cycles. TCRdb re-derived calls from the 5' RACE reads in MiXCR, one entry per CDR3 protein. The sample carries 790,000 or so distinct CDR3 sequences, 46% recorded once. The sequenced material came from blood. The source of these receptors is a man older than 75 in good health.

Only a few counts were recorded for this clonotype. The rearrangement links TRBV7-8 to TRBJ2-5; 8 nucleotides align to TRBD2. V shed 5 bases and J 4 bases; nucleotides not matched to a gene: 12. The CDR3 covers 16 residues. Germline values: CDR1 SGHVS, CDR2 FQNEAQ. CDR3 DNA sequence: TGTGCCAGCAGCCCGGGCGGGAGCGGGAGAGGAGAGACCCAGTACTTC. Translation gives CASSPGGSGRGETQYF. The full variable domain, completed using reference TRBV7-8 and TRBJ2-5, is GAGVSQSPRYKVAKRGQDVALRCDPISGHVSLFWYQQALGQGPEFLTYFQNEAQLDKSGLPSDRFFAERPEGSVSTLKIQRTQQEDSAVYLCASSPGGSGRGETQYFGPGTRLLVL.

This clonotype was counted at least ten times. The CDR3 loop reads CSVTGTGEETQYF. DNA for the CDR3: TGCAGCGTTACCGGGACAGGGGAAGAGACCCAGTACTTC. The chain has TRBV29-1 and TRBJ2-5, with 10 positions matching TRBD1. Germline-derived CDR1 and CDR2 are SQVTM and ANQGSEA. This CDR3 has 13 residues. The V and J ends lost 5 bases and 3 bases, in that order; junction bases with no gene match: 3.